The TCR beta chain described here comes from a study of blood T cell repertoires in COVID-19. As for the study in general: Acute-phase and convalescent COVID-19 samples originated in the United States, Italy and Spain. PBMCs, B-cell-depleted T cells, or T cells provided the cDNA or gDNA that made up the material.

Under the authors' procedure: Estimated nucleated cell counts came from reference gene primer amplification. Assay: immunoSEQ multiplex PCR; the TCRdb copy retains only in-frame clones and omits some. D and trimming come from the DNA, and the V and J calls and clone size come from that table. The profile covers roughly 160,000 clones, with roughly 80% appearing a single time and roughly 10% taken by the ten largest. The TCR was taken from a man between 65 and 85 years old with active or convalescent COVID-19. The sequenced sample was peripheral blood.

CDR3 loop: CASSLYRGSYNEQFF. The CDR3 DNA is TGTGCCAGCAGCTTGTACAGGGGGTCCTACAATGAGCAGTTCTTC. V is TRBV5-4 and J is TRBJ2-1, with TRBD1 matching 8 bases. V trimming: 1 base; J trimming: 1 base; junction bases outside the gene matches: 1. Germline V CDR1 and CDR2: SGHNT, YYREEE (reference sequence). CDR3 length: 15 residues. The whole variable domain, remainder taken from reference TRBV5-4 and TRBJ2-1, is ETGVTQSPTHLIKTRGQQVTLRCSSQSGHNTVSWYQQALGQGPQFIFQYYREEENGRGNFPPRFSGLQFPNYSSELNVNALELDDSALYLCASSLYRGSYNEQFFGPGTRLTVL.